Sequencing of this TCR beta chain was carried out in a study of CD4 T cell repertoires in COVID-19. As for the study in general: After 10 days of IL-2 expansion, CFSE-low cells were relabeled and restimulated with other coronavirus spikes.

V dropped 5 bases and J dropped 6 bases, with 7 bases sitting between them. This CDR3 region has 11 residues. Whole-study results and caveats: Two or all three memory subsets shared several highly expanded SARS-CoV-2-reactive clonotypes. Some SARS-CoV-2 clonotypes, between about 7 and 27%, recurred in SARS-CoV and/or HKU1 cultures.

Comments on this clone: The antigen remains unidentified.

Data came from immunoSEQ multiplex PCR; TCRdb stores just in-frame clones and leaves some out. Of some 1,700 clones in the sample, around 15% were seen once. The clonotype comes from a human donor who had COVID-19. The sample was memory CD4+ T cells, cultured in vitro, taken after recovery from COVID-19. The rearrangement uses TRBV12-3 or TRBV12-4 and TRBJ1-1; no definite D call. The CDR3 is CASSKGPEAFF. CDR3 nucleotide sequence: TGTGCCAGCAGTAAAGGTCCTGAAGCTTTCTTT.